The clone carrying this T cell receptor (beta chain) was detected only once. Germline and junction disagree at one end, which may indicate a read error. The entry originates in a study of tumor and adjacent non-tumor tissue in lung cancer. Across the study: Each sample yielded a few million productive TCRbeta reads on average.

Three rounds of nested PCR, following a modified ARM-PCR protocol, produced the TCRbeta library. TCRdb independently ran MiXCR on the multiplex PCR reads; one entry per CDR3 protein. The table records tens of thousands of distinct CDR3 sequences, around 71% of them present only once. The template was RNA from unsorted bulk tissue. Newly diagnosed lung cancer patients had thoracic surgery in China, August–November 2014, without prior chemotherapy. This TCR came from a man in his sixties with non-small cell lung cancer. The source material was lung tumor tissue.

Written as DNA, the CDR3 is TGTGCCAGCAGCCCCGGGGCAGGGGCTCAAGAGGCCCAGTACTTC. This translates into CASSPGAGAQEAQYF. The V and J genes are TRBV7-9 and TRBJ2-5; D is possibly TRBD1 (6 bases). Germline-derived CDR1 and CDR2 are SEHNR and FQNEAQ (reference sequence). The CDR3 is 15 amino acids.